The 9 T cell receptor beta chains listed next were all sequenced from one sample in a study of CD8 T cells in ankylosing spondylitis (dated by TCRdb to the late 2010s). Library preparation employed 5' RACE. Reads for this sample came from an Illumina HiSeq 2500. TCRdb redid the processing of the public reads, applying fastp at Q25 and MiXCR, and retained in-frame beta chains. Every entry covers one CDR3 protein and lists the most common genes and DNA from its rows. In all, the sample holds 25,000 to 35,000 distinct CDR3 sequences, and 5% to 5.5% of those were seen once. The top ten constitute approximately 1.7% of the sample. Sequenced input: blood, either unsorted or a sorted T cell fraction (not recorded which). The receptors derive from a female donor with ankylosing spondylitis or in good health (not recorded which).

This clonotype came up many times. This sequence joins TRBV9 and TRBJ1-1; D is ambiguous. V was trimmed by 0 bases and J by 5 bases, leaving 11 bases between them. Germline V gives CDR1 SGDLS, CDR2 YYNGEE. CDR3 length: 14 amino acids. CDR3 residues: CASSVGESRTEAFF. CDR3 coding DNA: TGTGCCAGCAGCGTAGGTGAATCTCGAACTGAAGCTTTCTTT.

This clonotype has a count of ten or more. The rearrangement joins TRBV9 to TRBJ2-3; weak D call: TRBD1 (6 bases). The CDR3 is 15 amino acids. In germline, CDR1 is SGDLS, CDR2 YYNGEE. V was shortened by 4 bases and J by 2 bases, with 14 bases between the two germline ends. CDR3 DNA sequence: TGTGCCAGCAGCCCCAGGGGTGTAGCCACAGATACGCAGTATTTT. This encodes CASSPRGVATDTQYF.

This clonotype was seen many times. The CDR3 nucleotides read TGTGCCAGCAGCCCTGGGGGTAGCGGAGACCTCTACGAGCAGTACTTC. Translation gives CASSPGGSGDLYEQYF. The rearrangement joins TRBV9 to TRBJ2-7; D is perhaps TRBD2 (6 bases). Germline V gene lookup returns CDR1 SGDLS and CDR2 YYNGEE. The CDR3 has 16 amino acids. Trimming stripped 4 bases from V and 3 bases from J, with 20 bases between.

This clonotype was observed many times. The rearrangement joins TRBV9 to TRBJ2-3; no reliable D call. The germline V gene encodes CDR1 SGDLS and CDR2 YYNGEE. There are 11 residues in the CDR3. V dropped 7 bases and J dropped 3 bases, with 6 bases sitting between them. This CDR3 reads CASAFTDTQYF. The CDR3 nucleotides are TGTGCCAGCGCATTTACAGATACGCAGTATTTT.

This clonotype has a handful of counts. The DNA of the CDR3 is TGTGCCAGCAGCGACCTAGCTCGATCAGATACGCAGTATTTT. Translated: CASSDLARSDTQYF. The chain joins TRBV9 to TRBJ2-3, with a possible D match to TRBD2 (5 bases). Trimming left V 3 bases short and J 4 bases short, with 12 bases between. Germline V lookup: CDR1 SGDLS, CDR2 YYNGEE. The CDR3 sequence is 14 residues long.

In its sample, this clonotype was seen a few times. The chain links TRBV9 to TRBJ2-7; D might be TRBD1 or TRBD2, each matching 5 bases. Trimming stripped 4 bases from V and 3 bases from J, with 11 bases between. Looked up from germline, CDR1 is SGDLS and CDR2 is YYNGEE. This CDR3 has 13 residues. This chain's CDR3 is CASSPGTLYEQYF. The CDR3 region has the DNA TGTGCCAGCAGCCCAGGGACCCTCTACGAGCAGTACTTC.

Ten or more counts support this clonotype. V and J are TRBV9 and TRBJ1-1; D is possibly TRBD1 (5 bases). This CDR3 has 17 amino acids. Deletions cut 4 bases from V and 3 bases from J, with 22 bases between. Germline CDR1 and CDR2: SGDLS and YYNGEE. CDR3 nucleotide sequence: TGTGCCAGCAGCCCAGAGTCGCAGGGTTCATTGGACACTGAAGCTTTCTTT. It specifies CASSPESQGSLDTEAFF.

This clonotype was seen only a few times. The CDR3 protein is CASSVGRERYNEQFF. CDR3 coding DNA: TGTGCCAGCAGCGTAGGGCGGGAGCGGTACAATGAGCAGTTCTTC. The genes are TRBV9 and TRBJ2-1; 7 positions agree with TRBD2. The CDR3 totals 15 residues. V lost 0 bases, J lost 4 bases, and 4 bases stayed unmatched. Germline lookup yields CDR1 SGDLS and CDR2 YYNGEE.

This clonotype was counted only a few times. This chain links TRBV9 with TRBJ2-5; 12 bases fit TRBD2. From germline, CDR1 is SGDLS and CDR2 YYNGEE. The CDR3 consists of 19 residues. V shed 0 bases and J 1 base; nucleotides not matched to a gene: 10. The CDR3 coding sequence is TGTGCCAGCAGCGTAGCTGGTACTAGCGGGGGGATACTCCAAGAGACCCAGTACTTC. Its protein is CASSVAGTSGGILQETQYF. Drawing the rest from reference TRBV9 and TRBJ2-5, the complete variable domain is DSGVTQTPKHLITATGQRVTLRCSPRSGDLSVYWYQQSLDQGLQFLIQYYNGEERAKGNILERFSAQQFPDLHSELNLSSLELGDSALYFCASSVAGTSGGILQETQYFGPGTRLLVL.